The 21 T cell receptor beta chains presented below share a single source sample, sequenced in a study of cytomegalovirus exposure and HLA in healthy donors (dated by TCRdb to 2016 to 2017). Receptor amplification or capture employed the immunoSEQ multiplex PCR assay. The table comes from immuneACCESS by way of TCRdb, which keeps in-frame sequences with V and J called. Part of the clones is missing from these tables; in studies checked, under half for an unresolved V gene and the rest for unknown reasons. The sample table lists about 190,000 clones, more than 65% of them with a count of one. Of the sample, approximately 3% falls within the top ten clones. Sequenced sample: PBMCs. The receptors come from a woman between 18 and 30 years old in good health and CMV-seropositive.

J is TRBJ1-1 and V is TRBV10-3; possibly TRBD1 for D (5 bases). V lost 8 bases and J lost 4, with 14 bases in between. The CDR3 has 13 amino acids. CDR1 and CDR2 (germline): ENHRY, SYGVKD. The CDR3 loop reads CAIYGGGATEAFF. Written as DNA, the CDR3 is TGTGCCATCTACGGGGGTGGGGCCACTGAAGCTTTCTTT.

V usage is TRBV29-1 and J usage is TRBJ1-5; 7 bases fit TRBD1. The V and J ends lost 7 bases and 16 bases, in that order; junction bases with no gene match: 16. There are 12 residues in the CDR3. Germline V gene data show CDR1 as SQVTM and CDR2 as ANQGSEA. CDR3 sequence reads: CSAVDRELVHHF. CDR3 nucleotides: TGCAGCGCCGTAGACAGGGAGCTTGTACATCATTTT.

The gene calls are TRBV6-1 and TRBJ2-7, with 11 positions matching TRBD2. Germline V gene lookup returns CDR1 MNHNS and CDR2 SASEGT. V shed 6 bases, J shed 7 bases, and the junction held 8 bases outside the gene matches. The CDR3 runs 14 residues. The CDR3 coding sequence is TGTGCCAGCAGAACGACTAGCGGGGTTGGAGAGCAGTACTTC. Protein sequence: CASRTTSGVGEQYF.

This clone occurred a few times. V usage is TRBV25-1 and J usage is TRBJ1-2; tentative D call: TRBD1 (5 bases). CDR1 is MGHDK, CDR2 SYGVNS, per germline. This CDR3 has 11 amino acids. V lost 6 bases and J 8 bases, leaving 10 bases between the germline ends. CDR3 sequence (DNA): TGTGCCAGCAGCGGGGGAACCGGCTACACCTTC. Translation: CASSGGTGYTF.

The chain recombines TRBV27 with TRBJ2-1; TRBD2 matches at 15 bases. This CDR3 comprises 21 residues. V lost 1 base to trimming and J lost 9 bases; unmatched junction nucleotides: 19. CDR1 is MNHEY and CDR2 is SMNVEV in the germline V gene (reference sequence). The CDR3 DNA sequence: TGTGCCAGCAGTTTATTCTGGCAGGGGACTAGCGGGGGGCCGAGGGACGGTGAGCAGTTCTTC. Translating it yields CASSLFWQGTSGGPRDGEQFF.

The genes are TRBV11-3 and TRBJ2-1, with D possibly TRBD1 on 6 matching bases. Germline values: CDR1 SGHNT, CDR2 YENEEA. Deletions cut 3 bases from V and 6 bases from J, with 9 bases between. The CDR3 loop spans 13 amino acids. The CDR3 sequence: CASSFGTRNEQFF. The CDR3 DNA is TGTGCCAGCAGCTTCGGGACACGCAATGAGCAGTTCTTC.

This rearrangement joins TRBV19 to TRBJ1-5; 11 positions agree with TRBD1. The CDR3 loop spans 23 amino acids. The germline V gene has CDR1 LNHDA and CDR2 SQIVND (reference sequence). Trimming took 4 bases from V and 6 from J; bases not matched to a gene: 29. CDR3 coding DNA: TGTGCCAGTAGTAGACAGGGTTATCACTCCGGGACAGGGGGGAAAGGGTTTGTTCAGCCCCAGCATTTT. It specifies CASSRQGYHSGTGGKGFVQPQHF.

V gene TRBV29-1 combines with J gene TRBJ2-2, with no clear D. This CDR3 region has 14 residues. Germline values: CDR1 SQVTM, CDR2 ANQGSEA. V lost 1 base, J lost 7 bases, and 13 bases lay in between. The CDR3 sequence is CSVEVGSESGELFF. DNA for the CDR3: TGCAGCGTTGAAGTTGGGTCGGAGAGCGGGGAGCTGTTTTTT.

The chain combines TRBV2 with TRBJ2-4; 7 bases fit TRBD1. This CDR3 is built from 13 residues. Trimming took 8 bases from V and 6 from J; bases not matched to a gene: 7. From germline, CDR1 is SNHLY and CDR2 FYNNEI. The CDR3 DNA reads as TGTGCCAGCGGCCGGGACAGTCCAAACATTCAGTACTTC. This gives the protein CASGRDSPNIQYF. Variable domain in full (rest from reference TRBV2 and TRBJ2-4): EPEVTQTPSHQVTQMGQEVILRCVPISNHLYFYWYRQILGQKVEFLVSFYNNEISEKSEIFDDQFSVERPDGSNFTLKIRSTKLEDSAMYFCASGRDSPNIQYFGAGTRLSVL.

CDR3 sequence (DNA): TGTGCCAGCAGGCCCCCGACAGGCGACAATGAGCAGTTCTTC. Protein sequence: CASRPPTGDNEQFF. The chain joins TRBV2 to TRBJ2-1; possibly TRBD1 for D (6 bases). The CDR3 runs 14 residues. V lost 6 bases to trimming and J lost 5 bases, with 14 bases between them. Germline loops: CDR1 SNHLY, CDR2 FYNNEI.

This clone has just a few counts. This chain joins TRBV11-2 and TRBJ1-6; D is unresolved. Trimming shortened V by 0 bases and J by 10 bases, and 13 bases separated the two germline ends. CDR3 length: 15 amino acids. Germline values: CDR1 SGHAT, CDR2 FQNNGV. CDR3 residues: CASSLDLRFESPLHF. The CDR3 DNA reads TGTGCCAGCAGCTTAGATCTCAGGTTCGAATCACCCCTCCACTTT.

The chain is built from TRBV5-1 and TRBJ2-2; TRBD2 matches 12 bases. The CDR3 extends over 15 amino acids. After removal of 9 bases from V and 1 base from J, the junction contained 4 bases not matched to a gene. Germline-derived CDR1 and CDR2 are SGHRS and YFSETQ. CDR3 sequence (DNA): TGCGCCACCGCACTAGCGGGGGGGAACACCGGGGAGCTGTTTTTT. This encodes CATALAGGNTGELFF.

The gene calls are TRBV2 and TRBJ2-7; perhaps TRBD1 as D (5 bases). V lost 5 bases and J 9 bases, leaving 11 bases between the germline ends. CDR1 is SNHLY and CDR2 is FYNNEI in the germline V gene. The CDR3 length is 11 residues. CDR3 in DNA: TGTGCCAGCAGTAGGGTTCAGGGGCAGTACTTC. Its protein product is CASSRVQGQYF.

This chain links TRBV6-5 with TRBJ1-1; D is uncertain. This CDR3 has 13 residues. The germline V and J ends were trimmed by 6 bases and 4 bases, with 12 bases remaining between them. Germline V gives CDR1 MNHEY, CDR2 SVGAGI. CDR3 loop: CASSEVSGTEAFF. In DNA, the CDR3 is TGTGCCAGCAGCGAGGTCTCGGGCACTGAAGCTTTCTTT.

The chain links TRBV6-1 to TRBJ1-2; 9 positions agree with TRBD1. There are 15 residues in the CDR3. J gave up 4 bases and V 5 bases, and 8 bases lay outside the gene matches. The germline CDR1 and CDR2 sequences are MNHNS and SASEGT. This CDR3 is CASSFPGQGTYGYTF. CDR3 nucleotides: TGTGCCAGCAGTTTTCCTGGACAGGGGACCTATGGCTACACCTTC.

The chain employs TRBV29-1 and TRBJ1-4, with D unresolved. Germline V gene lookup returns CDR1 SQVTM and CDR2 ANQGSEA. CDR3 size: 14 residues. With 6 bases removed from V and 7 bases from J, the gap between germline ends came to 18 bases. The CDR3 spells CSVSTPGLSEKLFF. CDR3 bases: TGCAGCGTCTCAACCCCAGGTCTGAGTGAAAAACTGTTTTTT.

This CDR3 is CATSSPRAGVYEKLFF. For the CDR3, the DNA is TGTGCCACCAGCAGTCCTCGAGCGGGGGTTTATGAAAAACTGTTTTTT. The chain is built from TRBV15 and TRBJ1-4; TRBD1 is a possible D gene (5 bases). Trimming pared 3 bases from V and 6 bases from J, leaving 17 bases between. From germline, CDR1 is LNHNV and CDR2 YYDKDF (reference sequence). The CDR3 length is 16 residues. The whole variable domain, filled in from reference TRBV15 and TRBJ1-4, reads DAMVIQNPRYQVTQFGKPVTLSCSQTLNHNVMYWYQQKSSQAPKLLFHYYDKDFNNEADTPDNFQSRRPNTSFCFLDIRSPGLGDTAMYLCATSSPRAGVYEKLFFGSGTQLSVL.

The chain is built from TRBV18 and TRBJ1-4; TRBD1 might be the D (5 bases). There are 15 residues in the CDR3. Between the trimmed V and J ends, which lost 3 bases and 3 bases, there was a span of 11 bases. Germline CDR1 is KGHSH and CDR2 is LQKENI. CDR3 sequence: CASSPQGLPNEKLFF. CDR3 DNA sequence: TGTGCCAGCTCACCGCAGGGTCTCCCTAATGAAAAACTGTTTTTT.

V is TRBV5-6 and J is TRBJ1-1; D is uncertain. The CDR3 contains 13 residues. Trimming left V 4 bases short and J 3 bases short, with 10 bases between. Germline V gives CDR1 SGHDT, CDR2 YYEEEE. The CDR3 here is CASSPGGDTEAFF. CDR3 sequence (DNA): TGTGCCAGCAGCCCAGGTGGTGACACTGAAGCTTTCTTT.

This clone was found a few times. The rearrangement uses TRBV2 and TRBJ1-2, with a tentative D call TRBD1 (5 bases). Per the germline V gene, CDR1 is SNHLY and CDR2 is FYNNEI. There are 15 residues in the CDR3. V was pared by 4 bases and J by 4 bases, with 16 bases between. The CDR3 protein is CASSGEGRPPYGYTF. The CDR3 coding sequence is TGTGCCAGCAGTGGTGAGGGGAGGCCTCCCTATGGCTACACCTTC.

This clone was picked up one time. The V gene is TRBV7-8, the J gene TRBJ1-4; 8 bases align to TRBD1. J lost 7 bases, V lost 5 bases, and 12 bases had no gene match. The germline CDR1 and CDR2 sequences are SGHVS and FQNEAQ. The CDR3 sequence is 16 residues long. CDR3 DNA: TGTGCCAGCAGCGGTAGGGACAGGTGGAAGGGTGAAAAACTGTTTTTT. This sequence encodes CASSGRDRWKGEKLFF.